The clone carrying this T cell receptor (beta chain) was counted many times. The CDR3 loop spans 16 amino acids. Trimming stripped 0 bases from V and 4 bases from J, with 10 bases between. In germline, CDR1 is SEHNR, CDR2 FQNEAQ (reference sequence). The data were taken from a study of CD8+CD57+ T cells in acquired aplastic anemia. TCR beta VDJ and CDR3 were profiled, and genomic DNA was the template. TCRdb ran MiXCR on the reads and lists one entry per CDR3 protein. Among 110,000 or so distinct CDR3 sequences, 51% were seen once, and the ten largest hold about 32%. This TCR came from a human donor in good health, serving as a control. The sequenced sample consisted of sorted CD4+, CD8+, or CD8+CD57+ T cells (not recorded which) from PBMCs. This chain joins TRBV7-9 and TRBJ2-6; D is undetermined. This CDR3 is CASSLAGSYGANVLTF. The CDR3 nucleotides read TGTGCCAGCAGCTTAGCGGGTAGCTACGGGGCCAACGTCCTGACTTTC.